The present T cell receptor (beta chain) was sequenced within a study of blood T cell repertoires in COVID-19 (dated by TCRdb to the early 2020s). In terms of the full investigation: The collaborator samples originated in the United States, Italy and Spain and spanned the acute and convalescent phases of COVID-19. Samples came from the ongoing ImmuneRACE study (first 160 participants) plus 1,254 subjects from 6 global collaborators. Where available, HLA class I and class II types were taken from metadata supplied by the sample provider and were not determined by assay-based typing. The material from the prospective study consisted of cDNA or gDNA derived from T cells, B-cell-depleted T cells, or PBMCs. The dataset comprised deeply sampled blood TCRbeta repertoires from subjects exposed to, actively infected with, or recovered from COVID-19. The sample metadata nearly always contained a de-identified subject ID, COVID-19 status, age in years and sex. The repertoires were released in a freely available public database intended as a resource for research on the immune response to SARS-CoV-2. The research as a whole found: The amount of clinical and demographic metadata varied by source and participant and was provided uncurated.

The CDR3 measures 14 amino acids from cysteine to phenylalanine. Only the CDR3 region is kept as DNA, spanning 42 bases read in frame from base 1. V lost 5 bases and J lost 5 bases; the stretch between them is 16 bases long. The germline V gene (reference sequence) specifies GTSNPN as CDR1 and SVGIG as CDR2. In Seattle, one collaborating source enrolled patients while the infection was active and tracked those patients longitudinally over the course of disease. Each collaborating institution followed its own protocols to collect whole blood in K2EDTA tubes. Collaborator samples were shipped for TCRbeta analysis as frozen whole blood, isolated PBMCs, or DNA extracted from either sample type. The immunoSEQ Assay, a bias-controlled multiplex PCR, was used to amplify TCRbeta CDR3 regions from genomic DNA. Concerning the study's data processing: Within the assay, amplification of reference gene primers was used to estimate how many nucleated cells each sample contained. To quantify the absolute abundance of each unique TCRbeta CDR3 rearrangement, sequence reads were collapsed and filtered. Productive Simpson clonality was computed per sample as the square root of Simpson's diversity index over productive rearrangements. TCRdb mirrors the immuneACCESS table, restricted to in-frame sequences. Some clones are absent from its copies; in checked studies, under half trace to an unresolved V gene, and the reason for the others is unknown. V and J calls and clone size are given by that table; D and trimming were obtained from the DNA. This sample gives roughly 380,000 clones in total; around nine tenths of them show up just once. Clones ranked in the top ten supply around 3.9% of the sample.

Only a few counts were recorded for this clone. It lacks a known antigen. Per-nucleotide qualities are absent, and no much larger clonotype sits a single base away. The sequence came from a woman aged 55 to 70 with COVID-19, enrolled during active disease. Sequences were obtained from peripheral blood. The chain is assembled from TRBV30 and TRBJ1-5; TRBD1 is perhaps the D gene, given 5 matching bases. The sequenced DNA is TGTGCCTGGTCGCCGGGACTAAGCGATCAGCCCCAGCATTTT. This yields the protein CAWSPGLSDQPQHF.